These T cell receptor beta chains were read from a single sample in a study of blood T cell repertoires in COVID-19. This table comes from immunoSEQ multiplex PCR, and its TCRdb copy is limited to in-frame clones, with some not included. The sample holds 9,500 to 15,000 clones; 82% are singletons and the top ten take approximately 40%. The sample consisted of peripheral blood. These receptors were obtained from a man older than 75 with acute or convalescent COVID-19. CDR3s include the opening cysteine and the closing phenylalanine or tryptophan. The D gene is left open where the match is weak. Clone size is shown for a subset of rows, as once, few, many or a class of expanded clone.

V gene,D gene,J gene,clone size,CDR3 DNA,CDR3 protein
TRBV2,-,TRBJ1-2,-,TGTGCCAGCAGTGCCCCCCTCCGGGAGGGCGAGAACTATGGCTACACCTTC,CASSAPLREGENYGYTF
TRBV20-1,TRBD1,TRBJ1-4,-,TGCAGTGGTAGTGGGGGGACAGGACTGTTTTTT,CSGSGGTGLFF
TRBV28,TRBD1,TRBJ1-1,-,TGTGCCAGCACTCCAACAGGGGGGCAGTGGGGTGAAGCTTTCTTT,CASTPTGGQWGEAFF
TRBV6-5,TRBD1,TRBJ2-5,-,TGTGCCAGCAGTTACACAGTGACAGGGGGCACTCATACCCAGTACTTC,CASSYTVTGGTHTQYF
TRBV7-2,-,TRBJ2-5,-,TGTGCCAGCAGCTTAAGTTCAGGACAGGGAGGGGAGACCCAGTACTTC,CASSLSSGQGGETQYF
TRBV5-5,-,TRBJ1-2,-,TGTGCCAGCAGCTTGCGTGGAGGGCAAGGCTACACCTTC,CASSLRGGQGYTF
TRBV6-6,TRBD1,TRBJ2-7,-,TGTGCCAGCAGTTACGGTCTGGGGACAGGGGTGCACGAGCAGTACTTC,CASSYGLGTGVHEQYF
TRBV7-2,TRBD2,TRBJ2-1,-,TGTGCCAGCAGCTTAGCCCGCGGGGGGGCTACGGTAAAAATATACAATGAGCAGTTCTTC,CASSLARGGATVKIYNEQFF
TRBV2,-,TRBJ2-7,-,TGTGCCAGCATGAATGGCGCTAGGCAGTACTTC,CASMNGARQYF
TRBV9,-,TRBJ1-5,-,TGTGCCAGCAGCCCAACCTTACAGGACAATCAGCCCCAGCATTTT,CASSPTLQDNQPQHF
TRBV6-6,-,TRBJ2-5,-,TGTGCCAGCACGCGGACAGTTCTTAGGACGGAGACCCAGTACTTC,CASTRTVLRTETQYF
TRBV28,TRBD1,TRBJ2-7,once,TGTGCCAGCAGTTTACCCCTGGGACAGGGACACGAGCAGTACTTC,CASSLPLGQGHEQYF
TRBV30,TRBD2,TRBJ2-2,once,TGTGCCTGGACTCTATCGGGGGGGCCCGGGGAGCTGTTTTTT,CAWTLSGGPGELFF
TRBV19,-,TRBJ2-2,-,TGTGCCACCAGGACTTTGAACACCGGGGAGCTGTTTTTT,CATRTLNTGELFF
TRBV7-9,TRBD1,TRBJ1-5,-,TGTGCCAGCAGCTTGGAGGGGGCTGGTAGCAATCAGCCCCAGCATTTT,CASSLEGAGSNQPQHF
TRBV7-9,-,TRBJ1-1,-,TGTGCCAGCAGCTTAGTGGGGCGGGGAAACACTGAAGCTTTCTTT,CASSLVGRGNTEAFF
TRBV28,TRBD1,TRBJ2-1,-,TGTGCCAGCACTAATCCACAGGGGGGCCACAATGAGCAGTTCTTC,CASTNPQGGHNEQFF
TRBV5-1,-,TRBJ1-1,few,TGCGCCAGCAGGAAGGGGCGAGCCCCCGGGAGCACTGAAGCTTTCTTT,CASRKGRAPGSTEAFF
TRBV5-6,-,TRBJ1-5,-,TGTGCCAGCAGCTTGGGGACAGCTCAGCCCCAGCATTTT,CASSLGTAQPQHF
TRBV9,TRBD2,TRBJ2-3,-,TGTGCCAGCAGCGTAGGAGGACTAGCGTTTGTAGATACGCAGTATTTT,CASSVGGLAFVDTQYF
TRBV4-1,TRBD2,TRBJ2-7,-,TGCGCCAGCAGCGCTAGCGGGGGGGCCTCCTACGAGCAGTACTTC,CASSASGGASYEQYF
TRBV28,-,TRBJ2-4,-,TGTGCCAGCAGTACCCCGGCACAGGACATTCAGTACTTC,CASSTPAQDIQYF
TRBV7-9,TRBD1,TRBJ1-4,-,TGTGCCAGCAGCCCCCCGACAGGGAATAATGAAAAACTGTTTTTT,CASSPPTGNNEKLFF
TRBV13,TRBD1,TRBJ1-1,-,TGTGCCAGCAGGACCATCAGGGGGCCGATCGGTTGGAACACTGAAGCTTTCTTT,CASRTIRGPIGWNTEAFF
TRBV5-1,TRBD2,TRBJ2-5,-,TGCGCCAGCAGCTCGTCTAGCGGGGGGGCAGAGACCCAGTACTTC,CASSSSSGGAETQYF
TRBV28,-,TRBJ1-1,-,TGTGCCAGCAGGACACAGGGCCAGAACACTGAAGCTTTCTTT,CASRTQGQNTEAFF
TRBV4-3,TRBD2,TRBJ2-3,-,TGCGCCAGCAGCCAAGATCTGGGGCGGGGGGGTCTCACAGATACGCAGTATTTT,CASSQDLGRGGLTDTQYF
TRBV5-1,-,TRBJ1-1,-,TGCGCCAGCAGCTTAATACAGGGGAACACTGAAGCTTTCTTT,CASSLIQGNTEAFF
TRBV15,TRBD1,TRBJ2-5,-,TGTGCCACTCGTGAGAGGGGGCTAGAGACCCAGTACTTC,CATRERGLETQYF
TRBV2,TRBD1,TRBJ1-2,-,TGTGCCAGTAGAAGTTCGGGACAGGGACATGGCTACACCTTC,CASRSSGQGHGYTF
TRBV5-1,-,TRBJ2-3,-,TGCGCCAGCAGCTTTACCTTTAGGGGAGATACGCAGTATTTT,CASSFTFRGDTQYF
TRBV9,-,TRBJ2-6,-,TGTGCCAGCAGCTCACAGACGCTCCCTGGGGCCAACGTCCTGACTTTC,CASSSQTLPGANVLTF
TRBV5-1,TRBD1,TRBJ1-2,-,TGCGCCAGCAGCCCGGAACAGGGGGCCTATGGCTACACCTTC,CASSPEQGAYGYTF
TRBV6-4,TRBD1,TRBJ2-3,-,TGTGCCAGCAGTTGGACAGGGGGCTTAGATACGCAGTATTTT,CASSWTGGLDTQYF
TRBV18,TRBD1,TRBJ2-1,-,TGTGCCAGCTCTAAACAGGGGTCGGTGTCCTACAATGAGCAGTTCTTC,CASSKQGSVSYNEQFF